This T cell receptor beta chain was retrieved from a study of shared clonotypes between healthy human individuals. The wider study: Used for every donor were three CD4 naive, three CD4 memory, two CD8 naive and one CD8 memory plate.

CDR1 is SNHLY and CDR2 is FYNNEI in the germline V gene. V lost 6 bases and J 4 bases, leaving 19 bases between the germline ends. The CDR3 sequence is 16 residues long. CD45RO-negative, CCR7-positively selected cells formed the naive CD8 fraction, excluding terminally differentiated effector memory CD45RA+ cells. Per the original data handling: Junction-only sequences without quality scores were provided by ImmunoSEQ, so filtering was different. The method was immunoSEQ multiplex PCR; TCRdb's version includes in-frame clones alone and lacks a portion of them. The V and J calls and clone size were taken over from that table, and D and trimming were inferred from the DNA. This table has approximately 2,200,000 clones, approximately 94% appearing once.

This receptor was identified in a man aged 18-30 years in good health. Some clones in this sample may be carry-over from other donors' samples. V is TRBV2 and J is TRBJ2-1; TRBD2 might be the D (6 bases). The sequenced sample consisted of naive CD8+ T cells from PBMCs. CDR3 sequence (DNA): TGTGCCAGCAGAGCCCACGCGGCTAGCGAGTACAATGAGCAGTTCTTC. Its translation is CASRAHAASEYNEQFF.